One T cell receptor beta chain is described in this entry. Its matching antigen is unknown. Replicate sorted-subset PCRs were loaded with approximately 200 ng DNA, 31,000 or so T cell genomes. Assay: immunoSEQ multiplex PCR; the TCRdb copy retains only in-frame clones and omits some. The repertoire includes approximately 640,000 clones, 72% of them detected once, and less than 2% sits in the top ten. The data were taken from a study of shared clonotypes between healthy human individuals. Whole-study results and caveats: Some naive CD4 clonotypes, around 5%, turned up in common across a few donors.

CDR3 length: 16 residues. In germline, CDR1 is SGHRS, CDR2 YFSETQ. V was shortened by 1 base and J by 2 bases, with 12 bases between the two germline ends. The genes are TRBV5-1 and TRBJ2-2; D remains ambiguous. The clonotype comes from a woman in her 30s in good health. Sequencing input: memory CD4+ T cells sorted from blood. Sample subset: CD45RA-negative fraction. Here the CDR3 reads CASSLSADVNTGELFF. DNA for the CDR3: TGCGCCAGCAGCTTGTCCGCGGACGTAAACACCGGGGAGCTGTTTTTT.